Listed here is a single T cell receptor (beta chain). What it recognizes is unknown. Time point described: before natalizumab initiation. T0 refers to blood drawn before natalizumab was first infused. Spiked into each PCR were synthetic inline TR CDR3 controls of all V-J pairings. The table came from immunoSEQ multiplex PCR; TCRdb's copy has only in-frame clones and leaves some out. The data contain more than 25,000 clones, around 90% of them singletons. After removal of 0 bases from V and 3 bases from J, the junction contained 2 bases not matched to a gene. The germline gives CDR1 SGDLS, CDR2 YYNGEE. CDR3 size: 14 residues. This sample was taken from a study of multiple sclerosis patients with progressive multifocal leukoencephalopathy. Overall study results and limits: Clones expanded at PML were already present before and during natalizumab.

The receptor was isolated from a human donor with multiple sclerosis. The sequencing sample was made of PBMCs. The rearrangement joins TRBV9 to TRBJ2-7; 8 nucleotides line up with TRBD2. As DNA, the CDR3 is TGTGCCAGCAGCGTAGCGGGGGGGATCTACGAGCAGTACTTC. Encoded protein: CASSVAGGIYEQYF.